This T cell receptor (beta chain) derives from a study of regulatory T cells in long-lasting Graves disease. Time point denoted: newly diagnosed GD, antithyroid drugs for less than 3 months. PBMCs provided the RNA from which the TCR library was made. In germline, CDR1 is SEHNR, CDR2 FQNEAQ (reference sequence). The CDR3 spans 16 residues. The ends were cut back, 6 bases at V and 1 base at J, with 17 bases in the middle. This clonotype showed up many times. Arm-PCR of CDR3 regions and iRepertoire HTBI primers were the basis on which TCR beta libraries were built. Using its own MiXCR run on the multiplex PCR reads, TCRdb lists one record per CDR3 protein. The data hold 360,000 or so distinct CDR3 sequences, with over 15% observed a single time. Another study also made use of these data, one on T cells in Graves' hyperthyroidism and ophthalmopathy.

Sequences were derived from peripheral blood mononuclear cells (PBMCs), sampled at new diagnosis, from a patient treated with antithyroid drugs. This clonotype was obtained from a man aged 40-49 years with Graves disease. The chain uses TRBV7-9 and TRBJ2-3; no definite D call. CDR3 bases: TGTGCCAGCAGTCCGGCTCATGCGAAAGGCACAGATACGCAGTATTTT. This sequence encodes CASSPAHAKGTDTQYF. Full variable domain (missing parts from reference TRBV7-9 and TRBJ2-3): DTGVSQNPRHKITKRGQNVTFRCDPISEHNRLYWYRQTLGQGPEFLTYFQNEAQLEKSRLLSDRFSAERPKGSFSTLEIQRTEQGDSAMYLCASSPAHAKGTDTQYFGPGTRLTVL.